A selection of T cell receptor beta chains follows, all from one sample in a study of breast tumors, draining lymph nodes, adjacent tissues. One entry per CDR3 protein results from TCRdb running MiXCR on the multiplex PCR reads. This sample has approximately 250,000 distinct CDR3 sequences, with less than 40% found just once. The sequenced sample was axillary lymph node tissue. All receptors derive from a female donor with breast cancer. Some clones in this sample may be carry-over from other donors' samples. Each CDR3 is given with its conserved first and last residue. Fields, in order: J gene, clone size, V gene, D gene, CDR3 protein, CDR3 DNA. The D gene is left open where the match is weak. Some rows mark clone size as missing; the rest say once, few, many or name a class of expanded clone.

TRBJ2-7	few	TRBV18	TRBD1	CASSPGTVSHEQYF	TGTGCCAGCTCACCCGGGACAGTGAGTCACGAGCAGTACTTC
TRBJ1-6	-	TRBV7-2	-	CASSTRTSGNSPLHF	TGTGCCAGCAGCACAAGGACTAGCGGTAATTCACCCCTCCACTTT
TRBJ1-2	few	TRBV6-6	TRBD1	CASSPDRGGYTF	TGTGCCAGCAGTCCTGACAGGGGAGGCTACACCTTC
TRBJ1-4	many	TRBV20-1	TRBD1	CSAIHRGEEKLFF	TGCAGTGCTATCCACAGGGGGGAGGAAAAACTGTTTTTT
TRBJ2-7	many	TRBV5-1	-	CASSLSSDASEQYF	TGCGCCAGCAGCTTATCCTCCGACGCGAGCGAGCAGTACTTC
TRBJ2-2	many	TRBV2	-	CASSEEMAGRGELFF	TGTGCCAGCAGCGAAGAGATGGCAGGGAGGGGGGAGCTGTTTTTT
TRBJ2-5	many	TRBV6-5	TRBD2	CASTKRGGLAGGETQYF	TGTGCCAGCACCAAAAGGGGCGGACTAGCGGGAGGGGAGACCCAGTACTTC
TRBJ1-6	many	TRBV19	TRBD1	CASSDTGVPSPLHF	TGTGCCAGTAGTGATACAGGGGTTCCTTCACCCCTCCACTTT
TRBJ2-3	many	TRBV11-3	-	CASSLHSGQRTDTQYF	TGTGCCAGCAGCCTACATAGCGGCCAGCGCACAGATACGCAGTATTTT
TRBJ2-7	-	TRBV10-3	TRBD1	CATGQGAHEQYF	TGTGCCACTGGACAGGGGGCCCACGAGCAGTACTTC
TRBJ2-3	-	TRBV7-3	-	CASSQDIGGGRVTDTQYF	TGTGCCAGCAGCCAAGATATAGGGGGGGGTCGAGTGACAGATACGCAGTATTTT
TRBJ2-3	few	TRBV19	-	CASRLQGPSDTQYF	TGTGCCAGTAGACTCCAGGGACCGTCAGATACGCAGTATTTT
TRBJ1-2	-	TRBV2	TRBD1	CASSHYRTGPPTSYYGYTF	TGTGCCAGCAGTCATTATAGGACAGGCCCACCTACCTCATACTATGGCTACACCTTC
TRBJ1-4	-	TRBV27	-	CASSPALVGGTGANEKLFF	TGTGCCAGCAGTCCAGCCCTAGTGGGAGGCACAGGAGCTAATGAAAAACTGTTTTTT
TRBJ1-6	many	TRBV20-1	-	CSVSEGSHSPLHF	TGCAGTGTATCGGAGGGTTCTCATTCACCCCTCCACTTT
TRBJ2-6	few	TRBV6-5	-	CASSHVGTGANVLTF	TGTGCCAGCAGTCACGTTGGGACTGGGGCCAACGTCCTGACTTTC
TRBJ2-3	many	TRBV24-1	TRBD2	CATRGGPGTSETDTQYF	TGTGCCACCAGGGGGGGGCCCGGGACTAGCGAGACAGATACGCAGTATTTT
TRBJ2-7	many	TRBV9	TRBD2	CASSELAGGF	TGTGCCAGCAGCGAACTAGCGGGGGGATTC
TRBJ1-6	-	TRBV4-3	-	CASSQDGAGYNSPLHF	TGCGCCAGCAGCCAAGATGGGGCGGGATATAATTCACCCCTCCACTTT
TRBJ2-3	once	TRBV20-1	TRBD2	CSAERESNEQYF	TGCAGTGCGGAGCGGGAGTCCAATGAGCAGTATTTT
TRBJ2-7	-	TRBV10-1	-	CASSPKRNTGELYF	TGCGCCAGCAGTCCTAAGAGGAACACCGGGGAGCTGTACTTC